This T cell receptor beta chain came from a study of response to subunit inactivated influenza vaccine. TCRdb recomputed calls from the RT-PCR reads with MiXCR, one row per CDR3 protein. This table holds about 780,000 distinct CDR3 sequences, approximately 17% found once. This clonotype has only a few counts. Its antigen is unknown. The CDR3 is 16 amino acids. Germline V CDR1 and CDR2: SGHTA, FQGTGA. With 5 bases removed from V and 1 base from J, the gap between germline ends came to 14 bases. Overall study results and limits: Each seasonal flu vaccination may recruit only limited new T cells, authors suggested.

The chain has TRBV7-3 and TRBJ2-2, with a possible D match to TRBD1 (5 bases). Material: PBMCs from blood, obtained about 5 days after vaccination. The clonotype originates from a middle-aged man who received an inactivated influenza vaccine. This chain's CDR3 is CASSQGRGRNTGELFF. In nucleotides, the CDR3 is TGTGCCAGCAGCCAGGGTAGGGGTCGGAACACCGGGGAGCTGTTTTTT.